This T cell receptor (beta chain) was sequenced in a study of cytomegalovirus exposure and HLA in healthy donors. Study-level background: Tens of millions of unique TCRs, all from HLA-typed donors, were included in an early release of the data. Of over 300 genotyped donors, about 80% clustered with self-reported Caucasian donors.

Primers for the PCR totalled 60 Vbeta and 13 Jbeta. TCRdb's copy holds only in-frame clones and misses some; the assay was immunoSEQ multiplex PCR. The listing records over 100,000 clones. With regard to this clone: Its antigen is as yet unknown.

The study's findings and limits: Many donors carried some public TCRs, although rarity characterized most TCR sequences. Most CMV-associated TCR beta chains were later found to appear HLA-restricted.

V shed 5 bases, J shed 3 bases, and the junction held 4 bases outside the gene matches. Germline lookup yields CDR1 SEHNR and CDR2 FQNEAQ (reference sequence). The CDR3 loop spans 13 amino acids. The sequencing sample was made of PBMCs. The sequence was obtained from a man aged 35-49 years in good health and CMV-seropositive. This chain uses TRBV7-9 with TRBJ2-7, with 7 nucleotides matching TRBD2. The CDR3 DNA reads TGTGCCAGCAGCCGGGGGGAGTACTACGAGCAGTACTTC. This encodes CASSRGEYYEQYF.